The rows below give T cell receptor beta chains drawn from one sample of a study of blood T cell repertoires in COVID-19. The table came from immunoSEQ multiplex PCR; TCRdb's copy has only in-frame clones and leaves some out. Among fewer than 300,000 clones, approximately 90% were seen once, and the ten largest hold about 2.1%. The specimen sequenced was PBMCs or T cells enriched from blood (not recorded which). These receptors were obtained from a woman aged 40 to 50 with acute COVID-19. The CDR3 runs from the conserved cysteine through the conserved F or W. D genes are given only for firm matches. Expanded clones are given a class, and other clones once, few, many or no size at all.

V gene: TRBV5-4; J gene: TRBJ2-7; D gene: .; clone size: .; CDR3 protein: CASSFRPYEQYF; CDR3 DNA: TGTGCCAGCAGCTTTCGTCCCTACGAGCAGTACTTC
V gene: TRBV18; J gene: TRBJ1-4; D gene: TRBD1; clone size: .; CDR3 protein: CASSPPTGDHNEKLFF; CDR3 DNA: TGTGCCAGCTCACCCCCAACAGGGGACCATAATGAAAAACTGTTTTTT
V gene: TRBV2; J gene: TRBJ2-7; D gene: TRBD1; clone size: few; CDR3 protein: CASRKFSGTGGDEQYF; CDR3 DNA: TGTGCCAGCAGGAAATTCTCCGGGACAGGGGGCGACGAGCAGTACTTC
V gene: TRBV5-4; J gene: TRBJ2-2; D gene: TRBD2; clone size: .; CDR3 protein: CASSVSGGEDTGELFF; CDR3 DNA: TGTGCCAGCAGCGTTAGCGGGGGGGAAGACACCGGGGAGCTGTTTTTT
V gene: TRBV3-1/TRBV3-2; J gene: TRBJ1-1; D gene: .; clone size: .; CDR3 protein: CASSQDGRGTEAFF; CDR3 DNA: TGTGCCAGCAGCCAAGACGGGCGGGGAACTGAAGCTTTCTTT
V gene: TRBV7-9; J gene: TRBJ1-3; D gene: .; clone size: .; CDR3 protein: CASSPRVGSSGNTIYF; CDR3 DNA: TGTGCCAGCAGCCCGAGAGTCGGTAGCTCTGGAAACACCATATATTTT
V gene: TRBV24-1; J gene: TRBJ1-5; D gene: .; clone size: .; CDR3 protein: CATSDSARGGSNQPQHF; CDR3 DNA: TGTGCCACCAGTGATTCGGCCAGAGGGGGTAGCAATCAGCCCCAGCATTTT
V gene: TRBV19; J gene: TRBJ2-4; D gene: TRBD2; clone size: .; CDR3 protein: CASSFSGRGDGNIQYF; CDR3 DNA: TGTGCCAGTAGTTTTAGCGGGAGAGGAGATGGCAACATTCAGTACTTC
V gene: TRBV7-8; J gene: TRBJ2-7; D gene: .; clone size: .; CDR3 protein: CASSLLGAYEQYF; CDR3 DNA: TGTGCCAGCAGCTTATTAGGGGCCTACGAGCAGTACTTC
V gene: TRBV9; J gene: TRBJ2-1; D gene: TRBD2; clone size: once; CDR3 protein: CASSPTLAGKYNEQFF; CDR3 DNA: TGTGCCAGCAGCCCCACTCTAGCGGGGAAATACAATGAGCAGTTCTTC
V gene: TRBV28; J gene: TRBJ2-7; D gene: .; clone size: few; CDR3 protein: CASNPYQNSYEQYF; CDR3 DNA: TGTGCCAGCAACCCATACCAGAACTCCTACGAGCAGTACTTC
V gene: TRBV18; J gene: TRBJ2-2; D gene: .; clone size: .; CDR3 protein: CASSQNSQGAGELFF; CDR3 DNA: TGTGCCAGCTCACAAAATTCACAGGGCGCCGGGGAGCTGTTTTTT
V gene: TRBV28; J gene: TRBJ1-5; D gene: TRBD1; clone size: .; CDR3 protein: CASTLSGTGGYQPQHF; CDR3 DNA: TGTGCCAGCACCCTCTCCGGGACAGGGGGGTATCAGCCCCAGCATTTT
V gene: TRBV5-6; J gene: TRBJ1-3; D gene: TRBD1; clone size: .; CDR3 protein: CASSLAGGGNTIYF; CDR3 DNA: TGTGCCAGCAGCTTGGCAGGGGGTGGAAACACCATATATTTT
V gene: TRBV30; J gene: TRBJ2-3; D gene: TRBD2; clone size: .; CDR3 protein: CAWTSGGKSTDTQYF; CDR3 DNA: TGTGCCTGGACTAGCGGGGGGAAGAGCACAGATACGCAGTATTTT
V gene: TRBV5-4; J gene: TRBJ2-5; D gene: TRBD2; clone size: .; CDR3 protein: CASSLRREGETQYF; CDR3 DNA: TGTGCCAGCAGCTTGCGTCGGGAGGGGGAGACCCAGTACTTC
V gene: TRBV2; J gene: TRBJ2-3; D gene: .; clone size: .; CDR3 protein: CASSRRRGSYTDTQYF; CDR3 DNA: TGTGCCAGCAGCCGACGACGAGGGTCCTACACAGATACGCAGTATTTT
V gene: TRBV10-2; J gene: TRBJ1-2; D gene: TRBD1; clone size: .; CDR3 protein: CASSESAGTGSYTF; CDR3 DNA: TGCGCCAGCAGTGAGTCGGCGGGGACAGGTTCCTACACCTTC
V gene: TRBV28; J gene: TRBJ2-7; D gene: TRBD2; clone size: .; CDR3 protein: CASSSPGEGSYEQYF; CDR3 DNA: TGTGCCAGCAGTTCCCCCGGGGAGGGCTCCTACGAGCAGTACTTC
V gene: TRBV4-1; J gene: TRBJ2-3; D gene: .; clone size: .; CDR3 protein: CASSQDNQGSTDTQYF; CDR3 DNA: TGCGCCAGCAGCCAAGACAACCAGGGGAGCACAGATACGCAGTATTTT
V gene: TRBV9; J gene: TRBJ2-3; D gene: TRBD2; clone size: .; CDR3 protein: CASSVGLELTDTQYF; CDR3 DNA: TGTGCCAGCAGCGTTGGACTAGAACTCACAGATACGCAGTATTTT
V gene: TRBV5-6; J gene: TRBJ1-1; D gene: .; clone size: .; CDR3 protein: CASSRTFGVGKGTEAFF; CDR3 DNA: TGTGCCAGCAGCCGCACGTTCGGGGTTGGGAAGGGAACTGAAGCTTTCTTT
V gene: TRBV5-5; J gene: TRBJ2-2; D gene: TRBD1; clone size: .; CDR3 protein: CASSSDRANTGELFF; CDR3 DNA: TGTGCCAGCAGCTCTGACAGGGCGAACACCGGGGAGCTGTTTTTT
V gene: TRBV5-4; J gene: TRBJ1-4; D gene: .; clone size: .; CDR3 protein: CASSFGGNNEKLFF; CDR3 DNA: TGTGCCAGCAGCTTTGGGGGCAATAATGAAAAACTGTTTTTT
V gene: TRBV25-1; J gene: TRBJ1-1; D gene: .; clone size: .; CDR3 protein: CASTHDPGTEAFF; CDR3 DNA: TGTGCCAGCACCCATGACCCGGGCACTGAAGCTTTCTTT
V gene: TRBV7-9; J gene: TRBJ2-3; D gene: .; clone size: .; CDR3 protein: CASSLPPGTDTQYF; CDR3 DNA: TGTGCCAGCAGCTTACCCCCCGGCACAGATACGCAGTATTTT
V gene: TRBV23-1; J gene: TRBJ2-3; D gene: .; clone size: once; CDR3 protein: CASSQSSLKPTDTQYF; CDR3 DNA: TGCGCCAGCAGTCAATCTTCCCTAAAGCCCACAGATACGCAGTATTTT
V gene: TRBV27; J gene: TRBJ2-1; D gene: TRBD2; clone size: .; CDR3 protein: CASSPGTSGARYNEQFF; CDR3 DNA: TGTGCCAGCAGTCCAGGGACTAGCGGGGCAAGGTACAATGAGCAGTTCTTC
V gene: TRBV2; J gene: TRBJ2-2; D gene: TRBD2; clone size: once; CDR3 protein: CASSENGRAVGELFF; CDR3 DNA: TGTGCCAGCAGTGAAAACGGGAGGGCCGTCGGGGAGCTGTTTTTT
V gene: TRBV16; J gene: TRBJ1-1; D gene: .; clone size: .; CDR3 protein: CASSQWTVQAEAFF; CDR3 DNA: TGTGCCAGCAGCCAATGGACAGTACAGGCTGAAGCTTTCTTT
V gene: TRBV27; J gene: TRBJ1-1; D gene: .; clone size: .; CDR3 protein: CASSLQGRDTEAFF; CDR3 DNA: TGTGCCAGCAGTTTACAGGGGCGAGACACTGAAGCTTTCTTT
V gene: TRBV18; J gene: TRBJ1-2; D gene: .; clone size: .; CDR3 protein: CASSLGGPQSYGYTF; CDR3 DNA: TGTGCCAGCTCACTCGGGGGACCCCAGTCCTATGGCTACACCTTC
V gene: TRBV28; J gene: TRBJ1-2; D gene: TRBD1; clone size: .; CDR3 protein: CASRRNRGQGYTF; CDR3 DNA: TGTGCCAGCAGACGAAACAGGGGGCAAGGCTACACCTTC
V gene: TRBV5-6; J gene: TRBJ2-7; D gene: .; clone size: .; CDR3 protein: CASTTFSPRDSYEQYF; CDR3 DNA: TGTGCCAGCACCACCTTCTCGCCACGAGACAGCTACGAGCAGTACTTC
V gene: TRBV14; J gene: TRBJ2-3; D gene: .; clone size: .; CDR3 protein: CASSQYDRRTDTQYF; CDR3 DNA: TGTGCCAGCAGCCAATACGACAGGCGCACAGATACGCAGTATTTT